These 7 T cell receptor beta chains came from one sample sequenced in a study of blood T cell repertoires in COVID-19 (dated by TCRdb to 2018 to 2020). Libraries were built with the immunoSEQ multiplex PCR assay. This immuneACCESS table, as held by TCRdb, lists in-frame sequences with V and J called but not all clones. Of the missing ones, under half trace to an unresolved V gene in checked studies; the others have no known cause. For this sample the table gives roughly 150,000 clones, of which 80% to 90% were detected only once. Approximately 19% of the sample is held by the ten biggest clonotypes. Specimen: peripheral blood. These receptors all stem from a woman aged 65 to 85 who had recovered from COVID-19.

In this sample, this clone turned up a few times. The gene calls are TRBV30 and TRBJ1-2, with D possibly being TRBD1 (5 bases). The germline V gene encodes CDR1 GTSNPN and CDR2 SVGIG (reference sequence). The length of the CDR3 is 11 residues. Trimming took 8 bases from V and 14 from J, leaving 21 bases between them. The CDR3 nucleotides are TGTGCCAAGAGAATTGCGGGGGTGAAGACCTTC. This sequence encodes CAKRIAGVKTF.

This chain links TRBV6-5 with TRBJ1-2, with D possibly TRBD1 on 5 matching bases. Trimming pared 7 bases from V and 8 bases from J, leaving 20 bases between. Germline V CDR1 and CDR2: MNHEY, SVGAGI. This CDR3 contains 14 residues. The chain's CDR3 is CASNVQGRGEGYTF. DNA of the CDR3: TGTGCCAGCAATGTACAAGGGCGGGGCGAAGGCTACACCTTC.

The chain links TRBV18 to TRBJ1-4, with 7 positions matching TRBD1. Trimming removed 2 bases from V and 7 bases from J; junction bases left unmatched: 7. This CDR3 contains 15 residues. The germline V gene encodes CDR1 KGHSH and CDR2 LQKENI. CDR3 DNA sequence: TGTGCCAGCTCACCATCGGGCCAGGGGGGTGAAAAACTGTTTTTT. Its protein is CASSPSGQGGEKLFF.

DNA of the CDR3: TGTGCCAGCAGCCGGGACCGACCAAGCGGGGAGACCCAGTACTTC. It encodes CASSRDRPSGETQYF. The chain couples TRBV5-4 to TRBJ2-5; possibly TRBD2 for D (6 bases). This CDR3 comprises 15 residues. Germline V gene lookup returns CDR1 SGHNT and CDR2 YYREEE (reference sequence). V lost 4 bases and J lost 5, with 18 bases in between.

The gene calls are TRBV6-2 or TRBV6-3 and TRBJ1-1; TRBD1 agrees at 10 bases. V lost 2 bases to trimming and J lost 3 bases; unmatched junction nucleotides: 3. The CDR3 consists of 15 residues. Germline CDR1 MNHEY, CDR2 SVGEGT. The CDR3, as DNA: TGTGCCAGCAGTTACCTGGGACAGGGGCACACTGAAGCTTTCTTT. Translating gives CASSYLGQGHTEAFF.

This chain connects TRBV29-1 to TRBJ2-1, with 7 bases that match TRBD2. The V segment lost 6 bases and the J segment 4 bases; nucleotides outside the gene matches: 6. The CDR3 is made up of 13 amino acids. Per germline, CDR1 SQVTM and CDR2 ANQGSEA. DNA for the CDR3: TGCAGCGTGGAAACTAGCGCTTACAATGAGCAGTTCTTC. Translating it yields CSVETSAYNEQFF.

The CDR3 bases are TGTGCCAGCAGCGCCCGGACTTTCACGAGGCCTGAAGCTTTCTTT. Its protein is CASSARTFTRPEAFF. This rearrangement joins TRBV7-8 to TRBJ1-1; no clear D. Germline CDR1 SGHVS, CDR2 FQNEAQ. V was trimmed by 5 bases and J by 6 bases, leaving 19 bases between them. This CDR3 is built from 15 residues.